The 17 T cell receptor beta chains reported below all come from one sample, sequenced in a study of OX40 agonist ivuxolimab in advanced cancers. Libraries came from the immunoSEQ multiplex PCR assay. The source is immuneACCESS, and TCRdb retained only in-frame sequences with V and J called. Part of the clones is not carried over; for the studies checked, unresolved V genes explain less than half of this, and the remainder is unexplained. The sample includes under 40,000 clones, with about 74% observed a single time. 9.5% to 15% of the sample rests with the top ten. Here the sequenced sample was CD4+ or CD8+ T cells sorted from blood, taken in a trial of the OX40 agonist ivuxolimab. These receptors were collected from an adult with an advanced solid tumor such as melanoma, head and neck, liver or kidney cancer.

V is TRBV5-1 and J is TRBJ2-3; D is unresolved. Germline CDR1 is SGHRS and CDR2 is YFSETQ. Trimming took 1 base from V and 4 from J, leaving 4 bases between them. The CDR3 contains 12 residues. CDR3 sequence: CASSLFADTQYF. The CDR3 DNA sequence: TGCGCCAGCAGCTTGTTCGCAGATACGCAGTATTTT.

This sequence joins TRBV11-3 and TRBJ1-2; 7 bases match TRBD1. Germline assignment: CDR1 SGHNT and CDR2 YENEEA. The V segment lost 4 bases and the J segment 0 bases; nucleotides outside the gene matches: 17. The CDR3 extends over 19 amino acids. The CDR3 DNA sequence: TGTGCCAGCAGCTATAAACTACAGGGGATTACCCCAGCTAACTATGGCTACACCTTC. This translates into CASSYKLQGITPANYGYTF.

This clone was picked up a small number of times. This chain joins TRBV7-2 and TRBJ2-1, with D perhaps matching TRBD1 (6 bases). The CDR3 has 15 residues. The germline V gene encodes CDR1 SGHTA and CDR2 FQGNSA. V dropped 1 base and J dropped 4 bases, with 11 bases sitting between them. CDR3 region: CASSLEAGVYNEQFF. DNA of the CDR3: TGTGCCAGCAGCTTAGAGGCAGGGGTGTACAATGAGCAGTTCTTC.

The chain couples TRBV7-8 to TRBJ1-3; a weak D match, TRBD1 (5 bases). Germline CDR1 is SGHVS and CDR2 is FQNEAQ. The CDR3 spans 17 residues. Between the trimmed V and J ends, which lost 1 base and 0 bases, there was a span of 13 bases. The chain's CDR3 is CASSLGGSSYSGNTIYF. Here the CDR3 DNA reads TGTGCCAGCAGCTTAGGGGGGAGCAGCTACTCTGGAAACACCATATATTTT.

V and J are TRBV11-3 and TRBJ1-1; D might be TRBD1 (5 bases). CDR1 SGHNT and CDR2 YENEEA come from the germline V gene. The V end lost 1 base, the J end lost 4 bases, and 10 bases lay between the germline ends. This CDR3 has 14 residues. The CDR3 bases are TGTGCCAGCAGCTTAGCAGGTGGGGCCACTGAAGCTTTCTTT. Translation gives CASSLAGGATEAFF. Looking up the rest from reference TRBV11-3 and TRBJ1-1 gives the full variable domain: EAGVVQSPRYKIIEKKQPVAFWCNPISGHNTLYWYLQNLGQGPELLIRYENEEAVDDSQLPKDRFSAERLKGVDSTLKIQPAELGDSAVYLCASSLAGGATEAFFGQGTRLTVV.

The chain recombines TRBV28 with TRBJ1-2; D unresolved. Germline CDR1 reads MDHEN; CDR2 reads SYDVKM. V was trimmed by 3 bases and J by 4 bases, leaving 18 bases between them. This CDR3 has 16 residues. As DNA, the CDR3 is TGTGCCAGCAGTTTCCCGTCAAGGGTTGGTAGCTATGGCTACACCTTC. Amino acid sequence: CASSFPSRVGSYGYTF.

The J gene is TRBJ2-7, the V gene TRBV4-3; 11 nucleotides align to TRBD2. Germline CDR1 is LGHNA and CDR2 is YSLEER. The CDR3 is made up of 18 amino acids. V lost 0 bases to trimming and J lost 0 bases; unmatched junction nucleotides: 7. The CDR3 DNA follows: TGCGCCAGCAGCCAAGATCGGACTAGCGGGCTAAGCTCCTACGAGCAGTACTTC. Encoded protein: CASSQDRTSGLSSYEQYF.

The DNA of the CDR3 is TGTGCCAGCGCACCCGTAACTCGAGCCACTGAAGCTTTCTTT. It is translated as CASAPVTRATEAFF. The chain couples TRBV11-1 to TRBJ1-1, with no clear D. CDR1 is SGHAT and CDR2 is FQDESV in the germline V gene (reference sequence). The CDR3 consists of 14 residues. With 8 bases removed from V and 4 bases from J, the gap between germline ends came to 17 bases.

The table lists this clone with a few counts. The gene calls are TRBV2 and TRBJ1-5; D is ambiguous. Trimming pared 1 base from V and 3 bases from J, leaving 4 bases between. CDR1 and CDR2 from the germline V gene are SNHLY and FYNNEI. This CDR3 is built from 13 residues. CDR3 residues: CASSEEVNQPQHF. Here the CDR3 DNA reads TGTGCCAGCAGTGAAGAGGTCAATCAGCCCCAGCATTTT.

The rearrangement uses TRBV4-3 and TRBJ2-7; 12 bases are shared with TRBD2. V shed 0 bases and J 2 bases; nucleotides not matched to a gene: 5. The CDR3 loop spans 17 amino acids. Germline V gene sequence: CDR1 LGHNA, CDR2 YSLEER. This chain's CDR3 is CASSQDWASGRAYEQYF. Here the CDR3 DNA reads TGCGCCAGCAGCCAAGATTGGGCTAGCGGGAGGGCCTACGAGCAGTACTTC.

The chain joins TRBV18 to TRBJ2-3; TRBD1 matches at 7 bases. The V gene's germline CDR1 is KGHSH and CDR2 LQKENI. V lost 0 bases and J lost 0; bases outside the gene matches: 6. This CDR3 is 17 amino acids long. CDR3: CASSPPVSQGSTDTQYF. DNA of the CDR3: TGTGCCAGCTCACCACCGGTCTCACAGGGGAGCACAGATACGCAGTATTTT. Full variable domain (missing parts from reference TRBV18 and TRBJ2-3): NAGVMQNPRHLVRRRGQEARLRCSPMKGHSHVYWYRQLPEEGLKFMVYLQKENIIDESGMPKERFSAEFPKEGPSILRIQQVVRGDSAAYFCASSPPVSQGSTDTQYFGPGTRLTVL.

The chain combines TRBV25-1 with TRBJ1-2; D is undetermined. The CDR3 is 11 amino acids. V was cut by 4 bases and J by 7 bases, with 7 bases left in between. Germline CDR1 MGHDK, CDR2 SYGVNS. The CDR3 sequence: CASSGNGGYTF. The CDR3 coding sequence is TGTGCCAGCAGTGGGAACGGTGGCTACACCTTC.

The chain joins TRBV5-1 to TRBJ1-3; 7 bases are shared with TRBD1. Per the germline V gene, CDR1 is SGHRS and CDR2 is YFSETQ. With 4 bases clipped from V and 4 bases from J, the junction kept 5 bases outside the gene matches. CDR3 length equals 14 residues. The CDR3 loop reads CASSPGGPGNTIYF. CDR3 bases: TGCGCCAGCAGCCCAGGGGGTCCCGGAAACACCATATATTTT.

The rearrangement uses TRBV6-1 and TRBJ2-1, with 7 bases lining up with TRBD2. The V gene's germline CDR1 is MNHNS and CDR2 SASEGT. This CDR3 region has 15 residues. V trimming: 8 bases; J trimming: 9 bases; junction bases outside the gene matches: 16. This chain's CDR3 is CASHSLGGFRTEQFF. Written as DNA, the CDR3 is TGTGCCAGCCACTCGTTGGGAGGGTTTCGTACTGAGCAGTTCTTC.

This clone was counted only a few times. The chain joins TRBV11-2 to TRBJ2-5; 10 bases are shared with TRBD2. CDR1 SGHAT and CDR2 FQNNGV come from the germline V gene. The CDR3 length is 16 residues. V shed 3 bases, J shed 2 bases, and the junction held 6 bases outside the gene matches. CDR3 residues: CASSLYTSGAQETQYF. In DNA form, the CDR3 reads TGTGCCAGCAGCTTGTATACTAGCGGGGCGCAAGAGACCCAGTACTTC.

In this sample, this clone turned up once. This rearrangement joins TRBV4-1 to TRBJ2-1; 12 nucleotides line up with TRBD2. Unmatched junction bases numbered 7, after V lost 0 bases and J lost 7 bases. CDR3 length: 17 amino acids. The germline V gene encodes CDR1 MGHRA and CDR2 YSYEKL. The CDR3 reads CASSQEGLAGGWNEQFF. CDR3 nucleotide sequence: TGCGCCAGCAGCCAAGAGGGGCTAGCGGGAGGGTGGAATGAGCAGTTCTTC.

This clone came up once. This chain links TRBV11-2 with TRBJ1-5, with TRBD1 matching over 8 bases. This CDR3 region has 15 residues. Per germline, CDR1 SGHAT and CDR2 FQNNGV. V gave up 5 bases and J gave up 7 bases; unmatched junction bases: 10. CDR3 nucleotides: TGTGCCAGCAGCAAGCAGACAGGGGAAGGCCAGCCCCAGCATTTT. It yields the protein CASSKQTGEGQPQHF. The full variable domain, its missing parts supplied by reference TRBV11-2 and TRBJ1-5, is EAGVAQSPRYKIIEKRQSVAFWCNPISGHATLYWYQQILGQGPKLLIQFQNNGVVDDSQLPKDRFSAERLKGVDSTLKIQPAKLEDSAVYLCASSKQTGEGQPQHFGDGTRLSIL.